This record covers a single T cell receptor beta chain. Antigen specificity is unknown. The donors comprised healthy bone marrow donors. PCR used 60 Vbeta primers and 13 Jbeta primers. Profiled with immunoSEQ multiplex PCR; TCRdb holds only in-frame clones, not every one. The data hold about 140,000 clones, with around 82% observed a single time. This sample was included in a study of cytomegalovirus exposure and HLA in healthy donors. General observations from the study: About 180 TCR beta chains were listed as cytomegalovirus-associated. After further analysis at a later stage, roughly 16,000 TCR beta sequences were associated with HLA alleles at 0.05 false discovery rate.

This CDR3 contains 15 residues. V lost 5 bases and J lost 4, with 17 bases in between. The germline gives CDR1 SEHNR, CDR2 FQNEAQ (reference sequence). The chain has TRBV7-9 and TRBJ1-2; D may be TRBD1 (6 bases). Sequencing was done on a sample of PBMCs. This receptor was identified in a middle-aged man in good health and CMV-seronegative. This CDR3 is CASSGRSRGPYGYTF. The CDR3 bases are TGTGCCAGCAGCGGTCGATCCAGGGGACCCTATGGCTACACCTTC.